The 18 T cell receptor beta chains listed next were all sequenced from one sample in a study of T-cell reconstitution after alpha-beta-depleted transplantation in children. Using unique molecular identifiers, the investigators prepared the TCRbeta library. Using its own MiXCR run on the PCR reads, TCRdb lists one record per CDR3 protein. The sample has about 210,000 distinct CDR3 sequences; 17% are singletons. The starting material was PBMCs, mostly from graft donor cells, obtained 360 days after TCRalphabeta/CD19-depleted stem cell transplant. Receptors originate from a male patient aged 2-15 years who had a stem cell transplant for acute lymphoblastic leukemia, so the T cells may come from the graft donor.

The CDR3 nucleotides read TGTGCCATCAGTGGACCCCAAGAGACCCAGTACTTC. This translates into CAISGPQETQYF. This sequence joins TRBV10-3 and TRBJ2-5; D unclear. The CDR3 is 12 residues long. Per the germline V gene, CDR1 is ENHRY and CDR2 is SYGVKD. The V and J ends lost 4 bases and 1 base respectively, with 4 bases between them.

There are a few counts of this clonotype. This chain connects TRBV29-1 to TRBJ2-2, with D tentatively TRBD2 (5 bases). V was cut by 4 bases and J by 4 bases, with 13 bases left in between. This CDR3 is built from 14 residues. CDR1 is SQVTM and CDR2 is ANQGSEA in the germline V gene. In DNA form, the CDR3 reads TGCAGCGTTGCGGGGTCAGGTCGCACCGGGGAGCTGTTTTTT. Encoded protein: CSVAGSGRTGELFF.

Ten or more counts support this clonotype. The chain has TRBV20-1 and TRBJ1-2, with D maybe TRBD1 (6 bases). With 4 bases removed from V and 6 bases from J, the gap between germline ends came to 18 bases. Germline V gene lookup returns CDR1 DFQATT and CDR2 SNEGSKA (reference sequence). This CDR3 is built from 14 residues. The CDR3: CSATRQEKTHGYTF. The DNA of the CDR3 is TGCAGTGCTACCCGACAGGAGAAGACTCATGGCTACACCTTC.

CDR3 sequence: CSARDRGETSYNEQFF. The CDR3 nucleotides read TGCAGTGCTAGAGATCGAGGGGAAACGTCCTACAATGAGCAGTTCTTC. The V call is TRBV20-1, the J call TRBJ2-1, with D perhaps assigned TRBD1 or TRBD2 (5 bases each). The CDR3 covers 16 residues. Germline V gene data show CDR1 as DFQATT and CDR2 as SNEGSKA (reference sequence). The V end lost 0 bases, the J end lost 1 base, and 13 bases lay between the germline ends.

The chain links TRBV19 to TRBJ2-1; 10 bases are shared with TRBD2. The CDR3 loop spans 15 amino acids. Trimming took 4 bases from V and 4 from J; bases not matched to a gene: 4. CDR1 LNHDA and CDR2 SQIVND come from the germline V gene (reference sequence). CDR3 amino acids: CASSRLAGGYNEQFF. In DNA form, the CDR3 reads TGTGCCAGTAGTAGACTAGCGGGCGGTTACAATGAGCAGTTCTTC.

Here the CDR3 reads CASSQVSPLGDRGLGEQYF. Written as DNA, the CDR3 is TGTGCCAGCAGCCAAGTTAGCCCCCTCGGAGACAGGGGGCTAGGTGAGCAGTACTTC. The chain joins TRBV4-2 to TRBJ2-7, with 10 bases aligning to TRBD1. The J segment lost 7 bases and the V segment lost 1 base, leaving 19 bases of the junction unmatched. The CDR3 is 19 amino acids. CDR1 and CDR2 from the germline V gene are LGHNA and YNFKEQ.

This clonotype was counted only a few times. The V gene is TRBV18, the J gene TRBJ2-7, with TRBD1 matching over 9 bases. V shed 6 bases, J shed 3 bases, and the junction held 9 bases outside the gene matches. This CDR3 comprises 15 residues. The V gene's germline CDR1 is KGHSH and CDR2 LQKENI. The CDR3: CASSTSGTGHYEQYF. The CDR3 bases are TGTGCCAGCTCCACTTCCGGGACAGGGCACTACGAGCAGTACTTC.

CDR3 in amino acids: CAITSLRAGELFF. DNA for the CDR3: TGTGCCATCACTAGCCTGAGGGCCGGGGAGCTGTTTTTT. The gene calls are TRBV10-3 and TRBJ2-2; maybe TRBD2 (5 bases). This CDR3 comprises 13 residues. The V gene lost 7 bases and the J gene lost 6 bases, with 12 bases spanning the gap. Germline loops: CDR1 ENHRY, CDR2 SYGVKD.

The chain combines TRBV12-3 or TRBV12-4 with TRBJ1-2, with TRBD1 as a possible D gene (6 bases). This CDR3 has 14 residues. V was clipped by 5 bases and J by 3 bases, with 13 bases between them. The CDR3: CASSPQTGYYGYTF. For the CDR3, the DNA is TGTGCCAGCAGTCCGCAAACAGGGTACTATGGCTACACCTTC.

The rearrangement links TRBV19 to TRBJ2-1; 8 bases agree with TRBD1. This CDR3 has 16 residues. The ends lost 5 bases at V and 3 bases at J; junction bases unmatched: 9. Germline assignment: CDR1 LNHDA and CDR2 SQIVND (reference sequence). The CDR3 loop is CASSPRTGQNYNEQFF. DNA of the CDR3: TGTGCCAGTAGTCCCCGGACAGGGCAAAACTACAATGAGCAGTTCTTC.

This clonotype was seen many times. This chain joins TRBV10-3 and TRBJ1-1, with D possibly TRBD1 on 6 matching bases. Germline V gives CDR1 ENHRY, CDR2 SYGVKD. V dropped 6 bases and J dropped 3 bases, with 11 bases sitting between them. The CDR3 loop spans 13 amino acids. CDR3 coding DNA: TGTGCCATCAGAAGGGGGGTGGACACTGAAGCTTTCTTT. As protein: CAIRRGVDTEAFF.

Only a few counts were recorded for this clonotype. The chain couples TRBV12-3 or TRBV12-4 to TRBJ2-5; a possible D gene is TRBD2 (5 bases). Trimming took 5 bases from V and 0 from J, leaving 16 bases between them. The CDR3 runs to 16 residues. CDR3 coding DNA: TGTGCCAGCAGTCCCTGGGTAGCGTGGTACCAAGAGACCCAGTACTTC. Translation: CASSPWVAWYQETQYF.

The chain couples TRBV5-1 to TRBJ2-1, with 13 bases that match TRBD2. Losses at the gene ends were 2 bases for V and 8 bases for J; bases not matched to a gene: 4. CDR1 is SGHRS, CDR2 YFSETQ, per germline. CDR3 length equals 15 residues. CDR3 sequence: CASSFTSGGGHEQFF. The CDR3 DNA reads TGCGCCAGCAGCTTTACTAGCGGGGGGGGCCATGAGCAGTTCTTC. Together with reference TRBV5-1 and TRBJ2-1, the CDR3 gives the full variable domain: KAGVTQTPRYLIKTRGQQVTLSCSPISGHRSVSWYQQTPGQGLQFLFEYFSETQRNKGNFPGRFSGRQFSNSRSEMNVSTLELGDSALYLCASSFTSGGGHEQFFGPGTRLTVL.

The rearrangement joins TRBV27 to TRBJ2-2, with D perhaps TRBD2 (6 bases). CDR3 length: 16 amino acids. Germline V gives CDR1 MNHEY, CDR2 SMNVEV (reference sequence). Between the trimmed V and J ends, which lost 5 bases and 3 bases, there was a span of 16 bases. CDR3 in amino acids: CASSTLDTGDTGELFF. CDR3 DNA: TGTGCCAGCAGTACGCTCGACACGGGGGACACCGGGGAGCTGTTTTTT.

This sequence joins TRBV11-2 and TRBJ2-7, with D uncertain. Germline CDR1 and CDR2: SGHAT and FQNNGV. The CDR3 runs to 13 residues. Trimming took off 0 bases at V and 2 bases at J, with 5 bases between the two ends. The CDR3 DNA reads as TGTGCCAGCAGCTTAGAAATAACCTACGAGCAGTACTTC. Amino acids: CASSLEITYEQYF.

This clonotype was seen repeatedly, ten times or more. The CDR3: CSARPRLGTDTQYF. As DNA, the CDR3 is TGCAGTGCTAGACCCCGATTGGGCACAGATACGCAGTATTTT. The chain recombines TRBV20-1 with TRBJ2-3; D unresolved. This CDR3 has 14 amino acids. Between the trimmed V and J ends, which lost 2 bases and 1 base, there was a span of 10 bases. Germline V CDR1 and CDR2: DFQATT, SNEGSKA (reference sequence).

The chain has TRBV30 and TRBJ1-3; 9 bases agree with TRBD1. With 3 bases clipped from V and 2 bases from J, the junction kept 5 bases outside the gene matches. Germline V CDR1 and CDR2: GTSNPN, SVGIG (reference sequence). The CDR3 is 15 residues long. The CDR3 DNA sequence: TGTGCCTGGAGACTCACAGGGGGCGCTGGAAACACCATATATTTT. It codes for CAWRLTGGAGNTIYF.

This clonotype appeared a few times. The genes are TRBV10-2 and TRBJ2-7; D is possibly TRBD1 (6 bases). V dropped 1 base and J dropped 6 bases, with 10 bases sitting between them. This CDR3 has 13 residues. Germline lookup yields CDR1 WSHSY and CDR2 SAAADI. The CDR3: CASSEFQGSEQYF. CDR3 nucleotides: TGCGCCAGCAGTGAGTTTCAGGGGAGCGAGCAGTACTTC.